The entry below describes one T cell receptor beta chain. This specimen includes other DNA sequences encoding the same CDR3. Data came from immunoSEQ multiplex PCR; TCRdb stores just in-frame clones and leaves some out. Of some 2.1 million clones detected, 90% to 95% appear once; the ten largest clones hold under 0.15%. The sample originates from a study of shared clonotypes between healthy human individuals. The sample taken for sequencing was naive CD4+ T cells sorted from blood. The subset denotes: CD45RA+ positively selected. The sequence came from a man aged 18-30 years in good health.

CDR3 nucleotides: TGTGCCAGCAGCGTAGAAGAAGGGAACTATGGCTACACCTTC. It is translated as CASSVEEGNYGYTF. The chain couples TRBV9 to TRBJ1-2, with unresolved D. Germline CDR1 is SGDLS and CDR2 is YYNGEE. This CDR3 is built from 14 residues. Deletions cut 0 bases from V and 2 bases from J, with 8 bases between.